This entry lists 18 T cell receptor beta chains sequenced from one sample in a study of radiotherapy plus CTLA-4 blockade in lung cancer. The assay was immunoSEQ multiplex PCR, and TCRdb's table has in-frame clones only and misses some. The data contain nearly 110,000 clones, over 65% of them singletons. The sample here was peripheral blood, taken from a patient treated with radiotherapy plus ipilimumab. The receptor source for this set is a human donor with non-small cell lung cancer that progressed on radiotherapy plus ipilimumab. Some clones in this sample may be carry-over from other donors' samples.

The rearrangement links TRBV7-3 to TRBJ2-5, with TRBD2 matching over 9 bases. Trimming cost V 2 bases and J 3 bases; bases outside gene matches: 7. Germline values: CDR1 SGHTA, CDR2 FQGTGA. CDR3 length equals 16 residues. In DNA, the CDR3 is TGTGCCAGCAGCTTAGGGATTAGCGGGGGAGAAGAGACCCAGTACTTC. Amino acids: CASSLGISGGEETQYF.

J is TRBJ2-1 and V is TRBV10-3; 8 nucleotides agree with TRBD2. The CDR3 covers 13 residues. Unmatched junction bases numbered 0, after V lost 6 bases and J lost 2 bases. Germline V gives CDR1 ENHRY, CDR2 SYGVKD. CDR3 residues: CAISGGAYNEQFF. The CDR3 coding sequence is TGTGCCATCAGCGGGGGGGCCTACAATGAGCAGTTCTTC.

The V and J genes are TRBV9 and TRBJ2-2; no clear D. The CDR3 is made up of 16 amino acids. Germline V gene data show CDR1 as SGDLS and CDR2 as YYNGEE. The germline V and J ends were trimmed by 0 bases and 0 bases, with 9 bases remaining between them. Written as DNA, the CDR3 is TGTGCCAGCAGCGTAGGGGGTTCGCCGAACACCGGGGAGCTGTTTTTT. Amino acid sequence: CASSVGGSPNTGELFF. The whole variable domain, remainder taken from reference TRBV9 and TRBJ2-2, is DSGVTQTPKHLITATGQRVTLRCSPRSGDLSVYWYQQSLDQGLQFLIQYYNGEERAKGNILERFSAQQFPDLHSELNLSSLELGDSALYFCASSVGGSPNTGELFFGEGSRLTVL.

This clone was recorded a few times. The chain carries TRBV30 and TRBJ1-4; D ambiguous. V gave up 2 bases and J gave up 7 bases, with 5 bases separating them. CDR3 length equals 11 residues. Germline V lookup: CDR1 GTSNPN, CDR2 SVGIG (reference sequence). The CDR3 here is CAWSRPEKLFF. The CDR3 DNA reads as TGTGCCTGGAGTCGCCCTGAAAAACTGTTTTTT.

As regards this clone: It is likely a read error, because the conserved phenylalanine at the end of the CDR3 is missing. It is unclear where the CDR3 begins or ends on the DNA, so no DNA is shown, and the CDR3 is as TCRdb lists it. This chain connects TRBV4-3 to TRBJ2-3. The CDR3 extends over 9 residues, inclusive of both ends. Germline loops: CDR1 LGHNA, CDR2 YSLEER. CDR3: CASSQGAVT.

The chain combines TRBV18 with TRBJ1-6, with D unresolved. Germline V gene data show CDR1 as KGHSH and CDR2 as LQKENI. V lost 4 bases and J 8 bases, leaving 15 bases between the germline ends. This CDR3 region has 15 residues. CDR3 residues: CASSRDTGSHSPLHF. The CDR3, as DNA: TGTGCCAGCTCACGAGACACGGGAAGCCATTCACCCCTCCACTTT.

The chain joins TRBV5-1 to TRBJ2-7, with 13 positions matching TRBD2. V dropped 2 bases and J dropped 0; count of bases not matched to a gene: 5. The CDR3 loop spans 17 amino acids. Germline CDR1 reads SGHRS; CDR2 reads YFSETQ. The CDR3 loop reads CASSFRLAGGLSYEQYF. The CDR3 DNA is TGCGCCAGCAGCTTTCGACTAGCGGGGGGCCTCTCCTACGAGCAGTACTTC.

This rearrangement joins TRBV5-5 to TRBJ1-6, with no clear D. Germline V gene lookup returns CDR1 SGHKS and CDR2 YYEKEE (reference sequence). V lost 1 base to trimming and J lost 6 bases, with 8 bases between them. The length of the CDR3 is 14 residues. CDR3 nucleotides: TGTGCCAGCAGCTTGCGTTTACGTAATTCACCCCTCCACTTT. This sequence encodes CASSLRLRNSPLHF.

J is TRBJ1-3 and V is TRBV19, with TRBD1 as a possible D gene (5 bases). There are 16 residues in the CDR3. V lost 6 bases, J lost 0 bases, and 15 bases lay in between. The germline CDR1 and CDR2 sequences are LNHDA and SQIVND (reference sequence). CDR3 DNA sequence: TGTGCCAGTAGCCCGGGACCCCATTACTCTGGAAACACCATATATTTT. The encoded protein is CASSPGPHYSGNTIYF.

This rearrangement joins TRBV5-6 to TRBJ1-1; D ambiguous. V was pared by 0 bases and J by 8 bases, with 11 bases between. The CDR3 length is 13 residues. Germline V lookup: CDR1 SGHDT, CDR2 YYEEEE. CDR3 in amino acids: CASSLDRWREAFF. The CDR3 nucleotides read TGTGCCAGCAGCTTGGACCGCTGGAGGGAAGCTTTCTTT.

V usage is TRBV6-5 and J usage is TRBJ1-2; TRBD1 agrees at 7 bases. Trimming took 5 bases from V and 7 from J; bases not matched to a gene: 10. The CDR3 contains 14 residues. Germline CDR1 is MNHEY and CDR2 is SVGAGI. DNA of the CDR3: TGTGCCAGCAGTGAAGGAGACAGGGTCGGTGGCTACACCTTC. It is translated as CASSEGDRVGGYTF.

This clone has only one observation. The rearrangement joins TRBV6-4 to TRBJ1-1; D perhaps matches TRBD1 (6 bases). V gave up 6 bases and J gave up 4 bases, with 15 bases separating them. This CDR3 contains 14 residues. In germline, CDR1 is MRHNA, CDR2 SNTAGT. The CDR3 protein is CASSPQGVGTEAFF. The CDR3 nucleotides are TGTGCCAGCAGCCCACAGGGTGTGGGCACTGAAGCTTTCTTT.

Notes on this clone: Different DNA sequences within this sample yield the same CDR3. This rearrangement joins TRBV5-1 to TRBJ2-3, with D possibly TRBD2 on 6 matching bases. CDR1 and CDR2 (germline): SGHRS, YFSETQ. The CDR3 is 12 residues long. V lost 2 bases and J 6 bases, leaving 7 bases between the germline ends. CDR3 bases: TGCGCCAGCAGCTTAGCGGGCGATACGCAGTATTTT. As protein: CASSLAGDTQYF.

CDR3 sequence: CASSLAVGHLETQYF. In DNA, the CDR3 is TGCGCCAGCAGCTTGGCTGTAGGACACCTAGAGACCCAGTACTTC. The chain uses TRBV5-1 and TRBJ2-5, with D perhaps matching TRBD1 (5 bases). The germline gives CDR1 SGHRS, CDR2 YFSETQ. V was clipped by 0 bases and J by 4 bases, with 13 bases between them. The CDR3 extends over 15 amino acids. Supplemented by reference TRBV5-1 and TRBJ2-5, the full variable domain reads KAGVTQTPRYLIKTRGQQVTLSCSPISGHRSVSWYQQTPGQGLQFLFEYFSETQRNKGNFPGRFSGRQFSNSRSEMNVSTLELGDSALYLCASSLAVGHLETQYFGPGTRLLVL.

CDR3 coding DNA: TGTGCCAGCAGCGTAGTTAGCGGGGGAGCAGATACGCAGTATTTT. Its translation is CASSVVSGGADTQYF. The rearrangement links TRBV9 to TRBJ2-3; TRBD2 matches 9 bases. This CDR3 comprises 15 residues. Germline V CDR1 and CDR2: SGDLS, YYNGEE. Trimming removed 0 bases from V and 4 bases from J; junction bases left unmatched: 3.

This clone was seen only a few times. V is TRBV10-3 and J is TRBJ1-5; D is uncertain. The CDR3 contains 16 residues. The germline V gene has CDR1 ENHRY and CDR2 SYGVKD. V lost 0 bases and J 0 bases, leaving 9 bases between the germline ends. The CDR3 protein is CAISESIPYSNQPQHF. The CDR3 DNA reads as TGTGCCATCAGTGAGTCGATACCTTATAGCAATCAGCCCCAGCATTTT.

The chain carries TRBV5-1 and TRBJ2-5; 8 nucleotides line up with TRBD2. CDR1 is SGHRS and CDR2 is YFSETQ in the germline V gene. V shed 1 base, J shed 5 bases, and the junction held 4 bases outside the gene matches. The CDR3 is 14 residues long. CDR3 in amino acids: CASSLMTSEETQYF. CDR3 sequence (DNA): TGCGCCAGCAGCTTGATGACTAGCGAGGAGACCCAGTACTTC.

The V gene is TRBV9, the J gene TRBJ1-3; D is undetermined. Per the germline V gene, CDR1 is SGDLS and CDR2 is YYNGEE. The V end lost 0 bases, the J end lost 0 bases, and 4 bases lay between the germline ends. The CDR3 is 14 residues long. The CDR3 protein is CASSVDNSGNTIYF. CDR3 sequence (DNA): TGTGCCAGCAGCGTAGACAACTCTGGAAACACCATATATTTT.